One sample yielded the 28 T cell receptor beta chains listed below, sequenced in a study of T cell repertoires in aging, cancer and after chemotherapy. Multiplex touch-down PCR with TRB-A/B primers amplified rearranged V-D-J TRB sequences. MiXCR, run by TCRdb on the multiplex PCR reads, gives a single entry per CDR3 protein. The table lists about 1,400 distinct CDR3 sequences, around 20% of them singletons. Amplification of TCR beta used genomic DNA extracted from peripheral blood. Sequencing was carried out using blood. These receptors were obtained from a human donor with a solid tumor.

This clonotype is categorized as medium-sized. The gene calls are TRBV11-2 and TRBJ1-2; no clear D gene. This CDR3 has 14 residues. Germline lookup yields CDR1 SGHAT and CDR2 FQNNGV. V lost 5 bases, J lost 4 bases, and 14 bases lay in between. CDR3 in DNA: TGTGCCAGCAGCCTTGGGTGGGGTACCTATGGCTACACCTTC. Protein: CASSLGWGTYGYTF.

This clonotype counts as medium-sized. The CDR3 loop reads CSARDDRTGTEAFF. The CDR3, as DNA: TGCAGTGCTAGAGATGATAGGACAGGGACTGAAGCTTTCTTT. The chain combines TRBV20-1 with TRBJ1-1, with 8 positions matching TRBD1. CDR3 length equals 14 residues. The J segment lost 5 bases and the V segment lost 0 bases, leaving 5 bases of the junction unmatched. Per the germline V gene, CDR1 is DFQATT and CDR2 is SNEGSKA (reference sequence).

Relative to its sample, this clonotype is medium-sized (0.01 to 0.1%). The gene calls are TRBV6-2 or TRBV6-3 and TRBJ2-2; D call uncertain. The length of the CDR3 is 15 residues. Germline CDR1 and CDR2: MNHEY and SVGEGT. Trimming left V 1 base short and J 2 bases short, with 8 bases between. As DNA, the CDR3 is TGTGCCAGCAGTTACTTAGGCCTTAACACCGGGGAGCTGTTTTTT. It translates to CASSYLGLNTGELFF.

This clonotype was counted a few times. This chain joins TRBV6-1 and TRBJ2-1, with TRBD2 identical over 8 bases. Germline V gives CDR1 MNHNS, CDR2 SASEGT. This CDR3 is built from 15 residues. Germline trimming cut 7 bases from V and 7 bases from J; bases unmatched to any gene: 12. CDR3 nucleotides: TGTGCCAGCACCCGGGAGGGGGGCCTGGGTAATGAGCAGTTCTTC. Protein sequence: CASTREGGLGNEQFF.

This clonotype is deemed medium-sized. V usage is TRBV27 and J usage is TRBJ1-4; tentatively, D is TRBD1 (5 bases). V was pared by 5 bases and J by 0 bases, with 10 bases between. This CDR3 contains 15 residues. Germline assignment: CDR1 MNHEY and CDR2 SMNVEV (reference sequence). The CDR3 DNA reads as TGTGCCAGCAGTCAACAGGCCGCAACTAATGAAAAACTGTTTTTT. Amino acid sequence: CASSQQAATNEKLFF.

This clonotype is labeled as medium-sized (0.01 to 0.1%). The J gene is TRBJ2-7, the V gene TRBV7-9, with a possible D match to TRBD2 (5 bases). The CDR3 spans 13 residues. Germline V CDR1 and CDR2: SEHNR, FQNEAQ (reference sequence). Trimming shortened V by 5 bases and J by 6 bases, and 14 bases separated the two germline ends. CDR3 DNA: TGTGCCAGCAGCCGGGGAACGGCGGGCGAGCAGTACTTC. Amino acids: CASSRGTAGEQYF.

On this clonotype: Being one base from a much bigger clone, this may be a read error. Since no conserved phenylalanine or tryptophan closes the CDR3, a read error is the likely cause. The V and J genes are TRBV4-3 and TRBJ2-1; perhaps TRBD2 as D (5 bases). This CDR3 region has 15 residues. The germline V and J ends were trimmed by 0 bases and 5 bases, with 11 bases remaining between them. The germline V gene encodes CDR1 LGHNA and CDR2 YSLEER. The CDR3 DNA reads TGCGCCAGCAGCCAAGATTTTAGGAGGAACAATGAGCAGTTCTTA. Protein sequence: CASSQDFRRNNEQFL.

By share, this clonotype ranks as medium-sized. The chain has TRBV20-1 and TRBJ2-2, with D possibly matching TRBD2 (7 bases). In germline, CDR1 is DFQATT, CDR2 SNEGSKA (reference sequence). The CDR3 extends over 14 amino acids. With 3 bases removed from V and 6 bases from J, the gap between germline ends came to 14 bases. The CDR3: CSASWGGAAGELFF. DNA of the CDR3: TGCAGTGCTAGTTGGGGGGGGGCGGCCGGGGAGCTGTTTTTT.

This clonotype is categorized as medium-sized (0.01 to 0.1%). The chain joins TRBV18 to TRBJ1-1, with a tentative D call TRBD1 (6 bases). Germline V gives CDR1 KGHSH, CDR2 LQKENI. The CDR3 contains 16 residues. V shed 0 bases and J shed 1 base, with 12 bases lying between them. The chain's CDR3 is CASSPPGRGQNTEAFF. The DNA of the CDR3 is TGTGCCAGCTCACCACCGGGAAGGGGACAGAACACTGAAGCTTTCTTT.

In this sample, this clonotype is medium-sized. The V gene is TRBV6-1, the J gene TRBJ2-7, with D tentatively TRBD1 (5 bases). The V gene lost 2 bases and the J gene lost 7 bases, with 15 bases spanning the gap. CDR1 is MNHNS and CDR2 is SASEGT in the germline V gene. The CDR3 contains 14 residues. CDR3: CASSERLDKKEQYF. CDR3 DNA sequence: TGTGCCAGCAGTGAAAGGTTGGACAAGAAAGAGCAGTACTTC.

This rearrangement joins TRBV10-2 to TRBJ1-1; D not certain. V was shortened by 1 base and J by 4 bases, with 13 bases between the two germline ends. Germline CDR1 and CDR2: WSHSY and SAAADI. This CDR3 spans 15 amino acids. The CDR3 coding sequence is TGCGCCAGCAGTGAGTTCTCCCGAGGTGTCACTGAAGCTTTCTTT. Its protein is CASSEFSRGVTEAFF.

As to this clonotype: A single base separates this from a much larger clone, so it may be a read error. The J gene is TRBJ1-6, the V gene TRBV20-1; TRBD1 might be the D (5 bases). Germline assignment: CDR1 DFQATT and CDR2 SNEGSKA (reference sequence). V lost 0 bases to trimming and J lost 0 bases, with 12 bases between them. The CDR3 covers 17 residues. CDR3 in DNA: TGCAGTGCTAGAGATTACAGGCAAAGCTCCTATAATTCACCCCTCCACTTT. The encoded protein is CSARDYRQSSYNSPLHF.

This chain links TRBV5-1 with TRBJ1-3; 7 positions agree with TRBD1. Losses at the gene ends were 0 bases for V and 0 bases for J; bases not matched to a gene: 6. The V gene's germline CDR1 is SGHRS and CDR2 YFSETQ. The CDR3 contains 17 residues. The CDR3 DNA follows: TGCGCCAGCAGCTTGGGACAGGGTAATCTCTCTGGAAACACCATATATTTT. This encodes CASSLGQGNLSGNTIYF. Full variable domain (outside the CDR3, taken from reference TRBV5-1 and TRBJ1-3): KAGVTQTPRYLIKTRGQQVTLSCSPISGHRSVSWYQQTPGQGLQFLFEYFSETQRNKGNFPGRFSGRQFSNSRSEMNVSTLELGDSALYLCASSLGQGNLSGNTIYFGEGSWLTVV.

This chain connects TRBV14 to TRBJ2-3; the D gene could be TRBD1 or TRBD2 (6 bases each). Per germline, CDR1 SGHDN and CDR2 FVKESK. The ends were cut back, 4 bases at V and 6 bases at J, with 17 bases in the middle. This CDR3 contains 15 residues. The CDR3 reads CASSLKGGGRDTQYF. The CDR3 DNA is TGTGCCAGCAGCCTCAAGGGGGGCGGCCGGGATACGCAGTATTTT.

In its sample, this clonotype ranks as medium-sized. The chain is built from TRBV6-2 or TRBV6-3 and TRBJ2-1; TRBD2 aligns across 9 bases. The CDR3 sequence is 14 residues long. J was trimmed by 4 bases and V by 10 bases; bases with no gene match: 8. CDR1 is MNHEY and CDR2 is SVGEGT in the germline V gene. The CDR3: CAIYRGGGYNEQFF. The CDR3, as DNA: TGTGCCATATACCGCGGGGGGGGTTACAATGAGCAGTTCTTC.

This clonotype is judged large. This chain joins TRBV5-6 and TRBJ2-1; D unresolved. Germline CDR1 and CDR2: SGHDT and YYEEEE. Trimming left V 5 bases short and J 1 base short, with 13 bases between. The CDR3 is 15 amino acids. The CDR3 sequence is CASSYELSSYNEQFF. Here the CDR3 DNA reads TGTGCCAGCAGTTACGAACTAAGTTCCTACAATGAGCAGTTCTTC.

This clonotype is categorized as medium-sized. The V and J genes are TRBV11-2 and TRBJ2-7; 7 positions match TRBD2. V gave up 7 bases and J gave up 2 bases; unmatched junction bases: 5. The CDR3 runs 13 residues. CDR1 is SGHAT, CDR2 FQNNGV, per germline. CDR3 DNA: TGTGCCAGCACCACGGGAGGCGCCTACGAGCAGTACTTC. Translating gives CASTTGGAYEQYF.

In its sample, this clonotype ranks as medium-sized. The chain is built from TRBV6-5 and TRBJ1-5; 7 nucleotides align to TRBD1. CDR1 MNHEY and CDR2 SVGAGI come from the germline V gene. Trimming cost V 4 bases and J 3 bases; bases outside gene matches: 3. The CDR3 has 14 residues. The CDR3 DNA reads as TGTGCCAGCAGTTTGGGACAGAACAATCAGCCCCAGCATTTT. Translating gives CASSLGQNNQPQHF.

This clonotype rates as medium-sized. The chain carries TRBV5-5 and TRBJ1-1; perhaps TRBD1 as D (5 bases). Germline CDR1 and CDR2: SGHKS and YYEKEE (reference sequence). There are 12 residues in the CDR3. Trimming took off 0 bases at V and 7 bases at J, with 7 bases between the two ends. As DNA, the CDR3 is TGTGCCAGCAGCTTGGGGAGGGGTGAAGCTTTCTTT. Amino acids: CASSLGRGEAFF.

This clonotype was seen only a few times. The CDR3 is CASRDQPQLLSTGELFF. The CDR3 DNA reads as TGTGCCAGCAGAGATCAGCCGCAGCTCTTGAGCACCGGGGAGCTGTTTTTT. V gene TRBV7-9 combines with J gene TRBJ2-2; no clear D. V was shortened by 6 bases and J by 4 bases, with 21 bases between the two germline ends. The V gene's germline CDR1 is SEHNR and CDR2 FQNEAQ (reference sequence). The CDR3 has 17 amino acids.

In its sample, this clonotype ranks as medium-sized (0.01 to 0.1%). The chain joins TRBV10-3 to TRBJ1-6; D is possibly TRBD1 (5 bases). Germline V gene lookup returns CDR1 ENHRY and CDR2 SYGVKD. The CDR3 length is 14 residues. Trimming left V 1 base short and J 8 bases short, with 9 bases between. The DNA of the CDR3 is TGTGCCATCAGTGAGTGGCAGGGCGATTCACCCCTCCACTTT. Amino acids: CAISEWQGDSPLHF.

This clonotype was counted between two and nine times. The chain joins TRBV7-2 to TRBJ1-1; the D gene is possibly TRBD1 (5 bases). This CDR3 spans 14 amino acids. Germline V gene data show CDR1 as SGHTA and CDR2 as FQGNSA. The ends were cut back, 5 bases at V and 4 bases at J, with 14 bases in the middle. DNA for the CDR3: TGTGCCAGCAGCCCGGCAGGGTTAGGCACTGAAGCTTTCTTT. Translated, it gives CASSPAGLGTEAFF.

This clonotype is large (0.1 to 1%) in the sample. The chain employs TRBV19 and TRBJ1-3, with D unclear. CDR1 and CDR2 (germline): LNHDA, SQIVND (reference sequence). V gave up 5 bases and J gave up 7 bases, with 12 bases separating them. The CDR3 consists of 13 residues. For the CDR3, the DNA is TGTGCCAGTAGTGCCCGGGAAGGGAACACCATATATTTT. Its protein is CASSAREGNTIYF.

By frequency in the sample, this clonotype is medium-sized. The CDR3 here is CASSDSAGQGETQYF. The DNA for the CDR3 is TGTGCCAGCAGTGACTCTGCCGGACAGGGGGAGACCCAGTACTTC. The genes are TRBV6-4 and TRBJ2-5; 9 positions match TRBD1. The CDR3 has 15 residues. The V gene's germline CDR1 is MRHNA and CDR2 SNTAGT. Trimming at V came to 0 bases and at J to 5 bases, leaving 4 bases not matched to a gene.

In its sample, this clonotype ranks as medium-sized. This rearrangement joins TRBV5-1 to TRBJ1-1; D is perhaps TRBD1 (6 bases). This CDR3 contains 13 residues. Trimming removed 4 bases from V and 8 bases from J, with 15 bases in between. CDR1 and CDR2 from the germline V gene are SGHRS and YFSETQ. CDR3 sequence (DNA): TGCGCCAGCAGCGCCACGCCGGGGGGCGAAGCTTTCTTT. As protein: CASSATPGGEAFF.

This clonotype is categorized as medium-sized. CDR3 sequence reads: CASSYSGAGVNTGELFF. The CDR3, as DNA: TGTGCCAGCAGTTACTCTGGGGCCGGGGTCAACACCGGGGAGCTGTTTTTT. The chain employs TRBV6-2 or TRBV6-3 and TRBJ2-2; D may correspond to TRBD1 or TRBD2 (5 bases each). The ends were cut back, 0 bases at V and 2 bases at J, with 13 bases in the middle. CDR1 MNHEY and CDR2 SVGEGT come from the germline V gene. This CDR3 spans 17 amino acids.

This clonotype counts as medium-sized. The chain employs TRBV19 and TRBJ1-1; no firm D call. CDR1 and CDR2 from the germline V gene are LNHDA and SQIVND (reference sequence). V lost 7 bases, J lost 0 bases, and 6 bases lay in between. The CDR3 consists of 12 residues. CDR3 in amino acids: CASNTMNTEAFF. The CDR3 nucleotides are TGTGCCAGTAACACCATGAACACTGAAGCTTTCTTT.

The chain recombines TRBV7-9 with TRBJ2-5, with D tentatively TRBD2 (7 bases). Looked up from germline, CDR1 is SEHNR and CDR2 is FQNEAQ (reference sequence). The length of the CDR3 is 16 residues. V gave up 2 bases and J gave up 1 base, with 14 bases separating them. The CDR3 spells CASSLSGGGPQETQYF. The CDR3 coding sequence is TGTGCCAGCAGCTTATCTGGGGGGGGGCCCCAAGAGACCCAGTACTTC.